This TCR beta chain originates from a study of graft-versus-host responses after intestinal transplantation. The overall study: Tacrolimus and steroids were given for two to four years to all recipients after anti-thymocyte globulin induction.

Study observations and caveats: When patients had graft-donor T cell macrochimerism, their allografts held high graft-versus-host to host-versus-graft clonal ratios. Peak levels of circulating GvH clones tracked with early post-transplant HvG declines.

The table lists this clone with a few counts. The antigen is undetermined. Libraries were prepared by immunoSEQ multiplex PCR; TCRdb keeps only in-frame clonotypes and omits some of them. Among more than 95,000 clones listed, 87% were seen once. The V and J ends lost 0 bases and 5 bases respectively, with 28 bases between them. This CDR3 spans 20 amino acids. CDR1 is SSHAT, CDR2 FNYEAQ, per germline (reference sequence). Source: unstimulated CD4+ T cells sorted from spleen or lymph node cells, taken before intestinal transplant. The rearrangement links TRBV7-7 to TRBJ1-1; D not certain. The TCR sequence derives from a human donor who received an intestinal transplant. CDR3 region: CASSLARIRRTGGLRTEAFF. CDR3 nucleotides: TGTGCCAGCAGCTTAGCGCGAATTAGGCGGACGGGAGGGCTGAGGACTGAAGCTTTCTTT. The variable domain in full, completed from reference TRBV7-7 and TRBJ1-1, reads GAGVSQSPRYKVTKRGQDVTLRCDPISSHATLYWYQQALGQGPEFLTYFNYEAQPDKSGLPSDRFSAERPEGSISTLTIQRTEQRDSAMYRCASSLARIRRTGGLRTEAFFGQGTRLTVV.